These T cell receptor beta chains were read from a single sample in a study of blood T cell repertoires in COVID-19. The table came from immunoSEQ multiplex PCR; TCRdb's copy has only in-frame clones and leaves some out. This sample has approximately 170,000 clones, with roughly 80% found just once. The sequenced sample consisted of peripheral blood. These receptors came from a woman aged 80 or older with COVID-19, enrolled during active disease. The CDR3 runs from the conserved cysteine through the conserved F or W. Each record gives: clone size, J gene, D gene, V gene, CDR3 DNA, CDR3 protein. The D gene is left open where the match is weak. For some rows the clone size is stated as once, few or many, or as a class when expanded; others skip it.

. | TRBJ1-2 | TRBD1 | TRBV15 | TGTGCCACCAGCAGCCGGGACAGTAGCATCAATGGCTACACCTTC | CATSSRDSSINGYTF
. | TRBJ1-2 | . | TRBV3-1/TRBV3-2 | TGTGCCAGCAGCCAAGAAGCCAGGGCACTTGGCTACACCTTC | CASSQEARALGYTF
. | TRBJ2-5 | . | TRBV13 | TGTGCCAGCAGCAGGGGCCCAGAGACCCAGTACTTC | CASSRGPETQYF
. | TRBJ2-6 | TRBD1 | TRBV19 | TGTGCCAGTAGTATCGGACAGGGGTTCTCTGGGGCCAACGTCCTGACTTTC | CASSIGQGFSGANVLTF
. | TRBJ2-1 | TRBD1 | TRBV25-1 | TGTGCCAGCAGTGATCCCGGGACAGGTGACAATGAGCAGTTCTTC | CASSDPGTGDNEQFF
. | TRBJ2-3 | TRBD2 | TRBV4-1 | TGCGCCAGCAGCCAAGGCAATAGCGGGGGTGCAGATACGCAGTATTTT | CASSQGNSGGADTQYF
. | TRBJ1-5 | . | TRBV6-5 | TGTGCCAGCTCTCCGGAAGGTAGCGGCAATCAGCCCCAGCATTTT | CASSPEGSGNQPQHF
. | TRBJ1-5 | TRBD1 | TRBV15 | TGTGCCACCAGCGGAGGGACAGTAAGAGGGGAGCAGCATTTT | CATSGGTVRGEQHF
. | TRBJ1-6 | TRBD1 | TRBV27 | TGTGCCAGCAGTCTACAGGGGGCTGATTCACCCCTCCACTTT | CASSLQGADSPLHF
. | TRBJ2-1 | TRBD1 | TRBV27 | TGTGCCAGCAGTCCATGGACAGGGAATAATGAGCAGTTCTTC | CASSPWTGNNEQFF
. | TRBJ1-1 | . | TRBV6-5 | TGTGCCAGCAGTCCAGGGGACACTGAAGCTTTCTTT | CASSPGDTEAFF
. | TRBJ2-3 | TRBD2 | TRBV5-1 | TGCGCCAGCAGGGGGAGCGGGGGCACAGATACGCAGTATTTT | CASRGSGGTDTQYF
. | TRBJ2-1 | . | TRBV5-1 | TGCGCCAGCAGCTTAGGGGGGGTATTTTACAATGAGCAGTTCTTC | CASSLGGVFYNEQFF
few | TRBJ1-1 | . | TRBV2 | TGTGCCAGCAGCAGGGGACGGAGCATGAACACTGAAGCTTTCTTT | CASSRGRSMNTEAFF
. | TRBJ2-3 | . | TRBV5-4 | TGTGCCAGCAGCTTGGAACACCCCACAGATACGCAGTATTTT | CASSLEHPTDTQYF
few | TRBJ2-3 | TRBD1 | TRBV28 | TGTGCCAGCAGTTTCGCCGGGACAGGGTTGAGAGATACGCAGTATTTT | CASSFAGTGLRDTQYF
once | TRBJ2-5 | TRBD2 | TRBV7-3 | TGTGCCAGCAGCTTTTCTAGCGGGGGCCGGGGGACCCAGTACTTC | CASSFSSGGRGTQYF
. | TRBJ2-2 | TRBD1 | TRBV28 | TGTGCCAGCAGACTCCAACAGGGGGGCGGGGAGCTGTTTTTT | CASRLQQGGGELFF
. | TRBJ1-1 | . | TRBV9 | TGTGCCAGCAGCCCTCTTGTCGCTGAAGCTTTCTTT | CASSPLVAEAFF
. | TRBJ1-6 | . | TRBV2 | TGTGCCACCACCGGGGTACTAAGCAATTCACCCCTCCACTTT | CATTGVLSNSPLHF
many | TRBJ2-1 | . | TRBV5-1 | TGCGCCAGCAGCAGATGGGGGGCCGGGACAGTCTCCTACAATGAGCAGTTCTTC | CASSRWGAGTVSYNEQFF
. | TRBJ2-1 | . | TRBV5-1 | TGCGCCAGCAGCGCGTCATCGGGGTCGTACGATGAGCAGTTCTTC | CASSASSGSYDEQFF
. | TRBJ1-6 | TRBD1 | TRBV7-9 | TGTGCCAGCAGCTTAGGAACAGGGGGCTCCTATAATTCACCCCTCCACTTT | CASSLGTGGSYNSPLHF
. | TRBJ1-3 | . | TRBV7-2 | TGTGCCAGCAGCTCCCGGACTTCTGGAAACACCATATATTTT | CASSSRTSGNTIYF
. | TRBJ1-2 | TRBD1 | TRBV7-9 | TGTGCCAGCAGCCCCGGGACAGGGGATGGCGGCTACACCTTC | CASSPGTGDGGYTF
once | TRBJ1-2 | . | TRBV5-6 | TGTGCCAGCAGGTTTTCCGGGATTATCACCTATGGCTACACCTTC | CASRFSGIITYGYTF
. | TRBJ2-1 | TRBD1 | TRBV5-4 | TGTGCCAGCAGCTTCGACAGGGGTATTCCGTCCTACAATGAGCAGTTCTTC | CASSFDRGIPSYNEQFF
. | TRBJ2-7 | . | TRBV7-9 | TGTGCCAGCAGCTTAGCTCGTGGAGGGGACGAGCAGTACTTC | CASSLARGGDEQYF
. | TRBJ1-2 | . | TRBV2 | TGTGCCAGCAGTGAAGCGCTGGCAGGCCGCTATGGCTACACCTTC | CASSEALAGRYGYTF
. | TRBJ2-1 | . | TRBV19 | TGTGCCAGTAGTATGCAGGGGTGGGGATACAATGAGCAGTTCTTC | CASSMQGWGYNEQFF
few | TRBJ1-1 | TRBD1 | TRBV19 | TGTGCCAGTAGTATTACAGGGGGCTCTAACACTGAAGCTTTCTTT | CASSITGGSNTEAFF
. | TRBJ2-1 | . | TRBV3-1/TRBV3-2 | TGTGCCAGCAGCCAAGGCTTCGGTTACAATGAGCAGTTCTTC | CASSQGFGYNEQFF
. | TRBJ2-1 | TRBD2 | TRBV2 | TGTGCCAGCAGTGTCGGGAGGGATAATAATGAGCAGTTCTTC | CASSVGRDNNEQFF
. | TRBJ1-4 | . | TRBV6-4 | TGTGCCAGCAGTGACCGCCTTCCCACCGAGGGAGGTGAAAAACTGTTTTTT | CASSDRLPTEGGEKLFF
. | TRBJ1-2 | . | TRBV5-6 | TGTGCCAGCAGCTTTCCCCTCTATGGCTACACCTTC | CASSFPLYGYTF
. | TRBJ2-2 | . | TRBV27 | TGTGCCAGCAGTTTAGGTCTGGGCTCCGGGGAGCTGTTTTTT | CASSLGLGSGELFF
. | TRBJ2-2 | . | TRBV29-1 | TGCAGCGTTGAAGATAGAGGGGGGGGCACCGGGGAGCTGTTTTTT | CSVEDRGGGTGELFF
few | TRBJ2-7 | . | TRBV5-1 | TGCGCCAGCAGCTTGGCCGTGGGGACAAAAGAGCAGTACTTC | CASSLAVGTKEQYF
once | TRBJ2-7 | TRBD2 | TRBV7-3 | TGTGCCAGCAGCTCATATCACTCCCCTAGCGGGCACCCATACGAGCAGTACTTC | CASSSYHSPSGHPYEQYF
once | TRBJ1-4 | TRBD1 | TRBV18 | TGTGCCAGCTCACCAATGACAGGGTTGGAGGAAAAACTGTTTTTT | CASSPMTGLEEKLFF
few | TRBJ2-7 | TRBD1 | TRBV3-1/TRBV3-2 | TGTGCCAGCAGCCAAACCGGGACAGGAGGCGAGCAGTACTTC | CASSQTGTGGEQYF
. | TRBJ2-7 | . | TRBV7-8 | TGTGCCAGCAGCCGAAACTGGGAGTTAAGCGACGAGCAGTACTTC | CASSRNWELSDEQYF
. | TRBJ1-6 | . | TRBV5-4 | TGTGCCAGCAGCTATGGTCAGGGGAGTATTTCACCCCTCCACTTT | CASSYGQGSISPLHF
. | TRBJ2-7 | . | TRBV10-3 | TGTGCCATCAGAACGGACACCGGCTCCTACGAGCAGTACTTC | CAIRTDTGSYEQYF
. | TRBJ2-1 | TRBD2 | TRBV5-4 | TGTGCCAGCAGCTTACGACTAGCGGGGGGCTCCTACAATGAGCAGTTCTTC | CASSLRLAGGSYNEQFF
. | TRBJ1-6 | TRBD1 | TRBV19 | TGTGCCAGTAGTACGGGACAGGGAAATTCACCCCTCCACTTT | CASSTGQGNSPLHF
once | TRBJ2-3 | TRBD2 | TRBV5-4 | TGTGCCAGCAGCTCATCGATAGCGGGAGCGACCACAGATACGCAGTATTTT | CASSSSIAGATTDTQYF
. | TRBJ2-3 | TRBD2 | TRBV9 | TGTGCCAGCAGCGTATCAGGGAGGGCAGATACGCAGTATTTT | CASSVSGRADTQYF
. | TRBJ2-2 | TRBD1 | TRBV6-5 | TGTGCCAGCCCTTTGGGACAGGGGAGCACCGGGGAGCTGTTTTTT | CASPLGQGSTGELFF
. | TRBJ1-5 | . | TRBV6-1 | TGTGCCAGCAGTGAAGTGACCCGACAGTACAATCAGCCCCAGCATTTT | CASSEVTRQYNQPQHF
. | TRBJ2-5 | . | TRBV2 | TGTGCCAGCAGCCGACACGAACAAGAGACCCAGTACTTC | CASSRHEQETQYF
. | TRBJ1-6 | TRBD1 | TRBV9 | TGTGCCAGCAGCCCCGAAGCGCGGGACAGGGTTTCACCCCTCCACTTT | CASSPEARDRVSPLHF
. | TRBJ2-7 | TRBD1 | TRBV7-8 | TGTGCCAGCAGCTCCGGGACAGGGGCCTACGAGCAGTACTTC | CASSSGTGAYEQYF
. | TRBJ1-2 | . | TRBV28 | TGTGCCAGCAGTTTGGGGGGTGCTGGGGGCTACACCTTC | CASSLGGAGGYTF
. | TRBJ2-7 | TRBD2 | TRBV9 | TGTGCCAGCAGCGTAGAGCCTAGCGGGTCCTACGAGCAGTACTTC | CASSVEPSGSYEQYF
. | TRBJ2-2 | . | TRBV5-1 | TGCGCCAGCAGCTTGCAGACTTTCGCGAACACCGGGGAGCTGTTTTTT | CASSLQTFANTGELFF
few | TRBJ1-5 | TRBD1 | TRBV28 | TGTGCCAGCAGCCTACAGGGGGCATGGGGTCAGCCCCAGCATTTT | CASSLQGAWGQPQHF
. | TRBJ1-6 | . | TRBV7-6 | TGTGCCAGCAGCCCGTCGGTCCCCCCTAATTCACCCCTCCACTTT | CASSPSVPPNSPLHF